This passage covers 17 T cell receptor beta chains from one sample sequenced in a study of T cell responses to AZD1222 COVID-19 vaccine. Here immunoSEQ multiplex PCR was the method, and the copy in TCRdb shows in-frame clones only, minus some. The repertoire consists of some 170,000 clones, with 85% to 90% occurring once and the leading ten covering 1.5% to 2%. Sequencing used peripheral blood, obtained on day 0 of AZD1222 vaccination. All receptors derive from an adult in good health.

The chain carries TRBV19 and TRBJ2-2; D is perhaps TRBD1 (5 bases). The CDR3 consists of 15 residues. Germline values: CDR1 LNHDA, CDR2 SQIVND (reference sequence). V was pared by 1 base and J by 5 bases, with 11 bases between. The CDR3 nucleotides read TGTGCCAGTAGTATAGGTGCCAGGGTAACCGGGGAGCTGTTTTTT. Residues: CASSIGARVTGELFF. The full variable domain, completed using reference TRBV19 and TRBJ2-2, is DGGITQSPKYLFRKEGQNVTLSCEQNLNHDAMYWYRQDPGQGLRLIYYSQIVNDFQKGDIAEGYSVSREKKESFPLTVTSAQKNPTAFYLCASSIGARVTGELFFGEGSRLTVL.

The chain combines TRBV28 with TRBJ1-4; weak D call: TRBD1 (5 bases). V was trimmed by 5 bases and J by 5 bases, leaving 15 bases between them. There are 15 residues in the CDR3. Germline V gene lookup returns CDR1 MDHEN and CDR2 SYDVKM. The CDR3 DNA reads TGTGCCAGCAGTCTGTGGGCAGGGATGAATGAAAAACTGTTTTTT. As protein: CASSLWAGMNEKLFF.

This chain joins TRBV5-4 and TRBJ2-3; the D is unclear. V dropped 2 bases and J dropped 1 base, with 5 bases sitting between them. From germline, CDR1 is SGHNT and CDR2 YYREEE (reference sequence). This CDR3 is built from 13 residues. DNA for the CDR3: TGTGCCAGCAGCTTAGGTGGCACAGATACGCAGTATTTT. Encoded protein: CASSLGGTDTQYF.

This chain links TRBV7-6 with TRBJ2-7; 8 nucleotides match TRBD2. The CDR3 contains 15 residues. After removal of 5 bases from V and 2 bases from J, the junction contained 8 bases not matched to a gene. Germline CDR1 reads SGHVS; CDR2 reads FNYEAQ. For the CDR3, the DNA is TGTGCCAGCAGCGAAGGTGGGACTAGGGCCTACGAGCAGTACTTC. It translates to CASSEGGTRAYEQYF.

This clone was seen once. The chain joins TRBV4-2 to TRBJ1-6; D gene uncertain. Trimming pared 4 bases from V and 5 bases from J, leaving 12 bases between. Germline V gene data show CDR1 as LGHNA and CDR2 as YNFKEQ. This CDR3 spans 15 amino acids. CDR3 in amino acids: CASSPYYGDNSPLHF. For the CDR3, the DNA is TGTGCCAGCAGCCCCTACTACGGGGATAATTCACCCCTCCACTTT.

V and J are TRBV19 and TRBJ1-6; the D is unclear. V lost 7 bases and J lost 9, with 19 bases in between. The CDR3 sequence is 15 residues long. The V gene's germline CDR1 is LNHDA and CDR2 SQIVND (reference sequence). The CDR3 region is CASTTYRPGGSPLHF. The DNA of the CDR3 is TGTGCCAGTACCACCTACCGACCCGGCGGTTCACCCCTCCACTTT.

The CDR3 here is CASSQGASSYNEQFF. CDR3 nucleotides: TGTGCCAGCAGCCAGGGGGCGAGCTCCTACAATGAGCAGTTCTTC. J is TRBJ2-1 and V is TRBV5-6; 8 bases fit TRBD1. V lost 4 bases and J lost 0; bases outside the gene matches: 3. CDR3 length equals 15 residues. Germline V gives CDR1 SGHDT, CDR2 YYEEEE.

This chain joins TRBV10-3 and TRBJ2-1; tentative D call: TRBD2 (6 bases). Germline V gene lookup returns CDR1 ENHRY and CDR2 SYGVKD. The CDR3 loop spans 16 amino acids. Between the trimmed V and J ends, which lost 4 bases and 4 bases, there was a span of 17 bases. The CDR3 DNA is TGTGCCATCAGTGGGAGCATAGCGGAGGGGTACAATGAGCAGTTCTTC. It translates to CAISGSIAEGYNEQFF.

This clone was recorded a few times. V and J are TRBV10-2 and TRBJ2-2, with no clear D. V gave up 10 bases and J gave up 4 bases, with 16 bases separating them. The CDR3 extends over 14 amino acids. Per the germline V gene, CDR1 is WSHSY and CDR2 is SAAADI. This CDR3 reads CATRTNRFTGELFF. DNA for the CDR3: TGCGCCACGAGAACCAACCGCTTCACCGGGGAGCTGTTTTTT.

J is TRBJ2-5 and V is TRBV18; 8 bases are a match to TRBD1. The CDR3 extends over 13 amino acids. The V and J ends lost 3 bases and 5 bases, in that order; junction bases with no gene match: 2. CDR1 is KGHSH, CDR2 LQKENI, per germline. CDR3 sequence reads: CASSPTGVETQYF. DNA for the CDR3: TGTGCCAGCTCACCGACAGGGGTGGAGACCCAGTACTTC.

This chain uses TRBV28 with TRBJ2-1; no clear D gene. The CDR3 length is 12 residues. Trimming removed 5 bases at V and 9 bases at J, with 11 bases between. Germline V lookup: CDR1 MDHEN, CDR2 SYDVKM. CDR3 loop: CASSQRSGEQFF. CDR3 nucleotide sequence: TGTGCCAGCAGTCAACGATCAGGTGAGCAGTTCTTC.

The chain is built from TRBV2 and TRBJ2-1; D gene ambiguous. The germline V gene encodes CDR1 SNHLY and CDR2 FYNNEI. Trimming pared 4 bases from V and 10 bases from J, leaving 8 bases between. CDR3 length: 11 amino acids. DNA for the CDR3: TGTGCCAGCAGTGTAAGGGTCGAGCAGTTCTTC. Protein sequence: CASSVRVEQFF.

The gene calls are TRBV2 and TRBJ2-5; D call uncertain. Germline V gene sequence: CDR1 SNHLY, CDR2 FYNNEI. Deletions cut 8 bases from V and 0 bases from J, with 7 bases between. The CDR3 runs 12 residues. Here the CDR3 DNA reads TGTGCCAGCCTCTGGAACCAAGAGACCCAGTACTTC. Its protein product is CASLWNQETQYF.

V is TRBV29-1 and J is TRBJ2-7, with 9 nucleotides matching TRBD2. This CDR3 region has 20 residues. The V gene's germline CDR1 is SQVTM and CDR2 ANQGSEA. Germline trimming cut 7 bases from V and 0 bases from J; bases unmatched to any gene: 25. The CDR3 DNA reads TGCAGCGCCGGGGACTGGCGAGGGCGGGAGGGCCCCGGGGGCTCCTACGAGCAGTACTTC. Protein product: CSAGDWRGREGPGGSYEQYF.

CDR3 residues: CASSLDLWPQHF. CDR3 nucleotides: TGTGCCAGCAGCTTAGATTTGTGGCCCCAGCATTTT. The rearrangement uses TRBV7-9 and TRBJ1-5, with D hard to call. V lost 1 base, J lost 9 bases, and 7 bases lay in between. Germline V gives CDR1 SEHNR, CDR2 FQNEAQ (reference sequence). This CDR3 contains 12 residues.

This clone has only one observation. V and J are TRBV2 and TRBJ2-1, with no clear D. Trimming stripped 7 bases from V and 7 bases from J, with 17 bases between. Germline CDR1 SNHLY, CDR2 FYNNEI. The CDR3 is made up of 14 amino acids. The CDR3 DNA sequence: TGTGCCAGCACCAACAACGCCCCCACAAATGAGCAGTTCTTC. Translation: CASTNNAPTNEQFF.

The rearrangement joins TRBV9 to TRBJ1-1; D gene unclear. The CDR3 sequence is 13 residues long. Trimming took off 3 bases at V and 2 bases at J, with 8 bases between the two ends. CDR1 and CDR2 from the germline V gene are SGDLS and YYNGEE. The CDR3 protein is CASSETVNTEAFF. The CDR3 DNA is TGTGCCAGCAGCGAGACGGTTAACACTGAAGCTTTCTTT.